The 16 T cell receptor beta chains presented below share a single source sample, sequenced in a study of lung T cells in sarcoidosis with Löfgren's syndrome. MiXCR was run by TCRdb on the reads, yielding one entry per CDR3 protein. The profile shows about 19,000 distinct CDR3 sequences, about 20% of them singletons. Sequencing used CD4+ T cells from PBMCs. The source is a human donor with sarcoidosis (Löfgren's syndrome or another form), or a control subject (not recorded which).

This clonotype has ten or more counts. The rearrangement joins TRBV27 to TRBJ1-4; TRBD1 is a possible D gene (5 bases). The CDR3 is 15 residues long. Trimming cost V 6 bases and J 4 bases, with 15 bases left between them. Germline V CDR1 and CDR2: MNHEY, SMNVEV (reference sequence). CDR3 loop: CASSSRARGNEKLFF. DNA for the CDR3: TGTGCCAGCAGCTCCAGGGCTCGGGGTAATGAAAAACTGTTTTTT.

Many counts were recorded for this clonotype. The rearrangement joins TRBV4-3 to TRBJ2-3, with D hard to call. The V and J ends lost 4 bases and 5 bases respectively, with 16 bases between them. This CDR3 spans 15 amino acids. Germline V gene sequence: CDR1 LGHNA, CDR2 YSLEER. CDR3 DNA sequence: TGCGCCAGCAGCCCATCCTACTACTCCGGAGATACGCAGTATTTT. Translating it yields CASSPSYYSGDTQYF.

This clonotype has a count of ten or more. V and J are TRBV5-5 and TRBJ2-1; 8 bases fit TRBD2. Germline trimming cut 2 bases from V and 0 bases from J; bases unmatched to any gene: 1. Looked up from germline, CDR1 is SGHKS and CDR2 is YYEKEE (reference sequence). The length of the CDR3 is 15 residues. CDR3 region: CASSFSGVSYNEQFF. The CDR3 region has the DNA TGTGCCAGCAGCTTTAGCGGGGTCTCCTACAATGAGCAGTTCTTC.

The chain carries TRBV29-1 and TRBJ2-2; 8 nucleotides match TRBD1. The germline V gene encodes CDR1 SQVTM and CDR2 ANQGSEA. This CDR3 is built from 15 residues. V lost 7 bases to trimming and J lost 4 bases; unmatched junction nucleotides: 11. In DNA, the CDR3 is TGCAGCGCTAACCTCGGACAGGGAGCCACCGGGGAGCTGTTTTTT. As protein: CSANLGQGATGELFF.

In its sample, this clonotype was seen a few times. The V call is TRBV12-5, the J call TRBJ2-5, with D perhaps matching TRBD1 (5 bases). The CDR3 has 17 amino acids. Deletions cut 7 bases from V and 5 bases from J, with 26 bases between. CDR1 LGHNT and CDR2 FRNRAP come from the germline V gene. CDR3 nucleotide sequence: TGTGCTAGTGCCTCGAATGGGGCAGGAGCTTTCCTTGAGACCCAGTACTTC. Translation: CASASNGAGAFLETQYF.

This clonotype was observed many times. The rearrangement uses TRBV7-6 and TRBJ2-1; D remains unclear. V was clipped by 0 bases and J by 5 bases, with 8 bases between them. The CDR3 consists of 14 residues. The germline CDR1 and CDR2 sequences are SGHVS and FNYEAQ. The CDR3: CASSLATAHNEQFF. DNA of the CDR3: TGTGCCAGCAGCTTAGCTACGGCCCACAATGAGCAGTTCTTC.

On this clonotype itself: It may be a read error: a sequence one base away is much more abundant. The rearrangement uses TRBV28 and TRBJ1-1, with TRBD1 matching 8 bases. CDR3 size: 16 residues. Germline-derived CDR1 and CDR2 are MDHEN and SYDVKM. Losses at the gene ends were 10 bases for V and 3 bases for J; bases not matched to a gene: 16. This CDR3 reads CAICSGTGFLHTEAFF. The CDR3 DNA reads as TGTGCCATCTGCTCCGGGACAGGTTTTTTGCACACTGAAGCTTTCTTT.

In its sample, this clonotype was seen a few times. The chain carries TRBV12-3 or TRBV12-4 and TRBJ2-7, with unresolved D. Trimming removed 3 bases from V and 6 bases from J, with 3 bases in between. The length of the CDR3 is 10 residues. CDR3 loop: CASSFSEQYF. The CDR3 nucleotides are TGTGCCAGCAGTTTTTCCGAGCAGTACTTC.

This clonotype appeared once. A much larger clone lies a single base off, so this may be a read error. The chain has TRBV12-3 or TRBV12-4 and TRBJ2-1; D might be TRBD2 (6 bases). Trimming removed 3 bases from V and 6 bases from J, with 12 bases in between. The length of the CDR3 is 14 residues. CDR3 bases: TGTGCCAGCAGTTTTCCTTCCGGGGGCAATGAGCAGTTCTTC. Amino acid sequence: CASSFPSGGNEQFF.

The chain is built from TRBV20-1 and TRBJ2-1; TRBD2 might be the D (6 bases). The V gene's germline CDR1 is DFQATT and CDR2 SNEGSKA (reference sequence). This CDR3 has 13 residues. CDR3 in DNA: TGCAGCGCCAGACTAGTAGTAGGCAATGAGCAGTTCTTC. This translates into CSARLVVGNEQFF.

This clonotype was observed many times. The V call is TRBV12-3 or TRBV12-4, the J call TRBJ2-3; perhaps D is TRBD1 or TRBD2 (5 bases each). The CDR3 runs to 16 residues. The V end was cut by 1 base, the J end by 1 base, with 12 bases between. CDR3 bases: TGTGCCAGCAGTTTAGAGGGACCCGCGGGCACAGATACGCAGTATTTT. Its translation is CASSLEGPAGTDTQYF.

Only a few counts were recorded for this clonotype. This CDR3 fails to terminate in the conserved phenylalanine or tryptophan, so it likely reflects a read error. The genes are TRBV7-7 and TRBJ2-7, with a tentative D call TRBD2 (6 bases). This CDR3 comprises 17 residues. CDR1 and CDR2 (germline): SSHAT, FNYEAQ (reference sequence). V gave up 7 bases and J gave up 4 bases, with 26 bases separating them. The CDR3, as DNA: TGTGCCAGCACCAAGTTTTCCCGGGGCAGGGCGGGGTACGAGCAGTACTCC. Translation: CASTKFSRGRAGYEQYS.

There are many counts of this clonotype. The chain combines TRBV5-1 with TRBJ2-1, with 9 bases lining up with TRBD2. CDR3 length equals 15 residues. Germline CDR1 SGHRS, CDR2 YFSETQ. Trimming cost V 4 bases and J 0 bases; bases outside gene matches: 2. In DNA, the CDR3 is TGCGCCAGCAGCCTTAGCGGGAGCTCCTACAATGAGCAGTTCTTC. It specifies CASSLSGSSYNEQFF.

This clonotype showed up many times. The chain combines TRBV28 with TRBJ2-7; D gene unclear. The CDR3 totals 12 residues. Trimming pared 6 bases from V and 0 bases from J, leaving 6 bases between. CDR1 is MDHEN and CDR2 is SYDVKM in the germline V gene. The CDR3 loop is CASSSSSYEQYF. Here the CDR3 DNA reads TGTGCCAGCAGCTCCAGCTCCTACGAGCAGTACTTC.

This clonotype has a count of ten or more. This chain joins TRBV20-1 and TRBJ2-7, with D perhaps TRBD1 (6 bases). The CDR3 sequence is 14 residues long. Deletions cut 5 bases from V and 1 base from J, with 15 bases between. CDR1 is DFQATT and CDR2 is SNEGSKA in the germline V gene (reference sequence). CDR3 amino acids: CSAHGTRGSYEQYF. DNA for the CDR3: TGCAGTGCTCATGGAACCAGGGGTTCCTACGAGCAGTACTTC.

This clonotype was found many times. The gene calls are TRBV28 and TRBJ2-4; D call uncertain. The CDR3 totals 15 residues. Trimming removed 4 bases from V and 2 bases from J, with 12 bases in between. CDR1 is MDHEN, CDR2 SYDVKM, per germline. CDR3 residues: CASSSAPVSKNIQYF. CDR3 coding DNA: TGTGCCAGCAGTTCTGCCCCGGTTTCCAAAAACATTCAGTACTTC.